The 14 T cell receptor beta chains below come from one sample, sequenced in a study of spatial heterogeneity in lung cancer. Study-level findings and limits: Mutation tallies in tumors tracked expanded intratumoral alpha and beta TCR counts.

Stated time point: sample taken at primary tumor resection. Via MiXCR, TCRdb re-called the 5' RACE reads, giving one row per CDR3 protein. The repertoire holds around 100,000 distinct CDR3 sequences, around 4.3% seen once, with 21% in the top ten. The antigens these receptors bind are not known. The sample in question was lung tumor tissue, obtained at surgery. Receptor source: a male donor with early-stage non-small cell lung cancer.

This clonotype occurred many times. V gene TRBV6-5 combines with J gene TRBJ2-5, with 8 bases lining up with TRBD2. Trimming removed 0 bases from V and 2 bases from J; junction bases left unmatched: 5. CDR1 and CDR2 (germline): MNHEY, SVGAGI. CDR3 length: 16 residues. The DNA of the CDR3 is TGTGCCAGCAGTTACTCACCGGGACTAGGACAAGAGACCCAGTACTTC. It translates to CASSYSPGLGQETQYF.

This clonotype was counted at least ten times. The rearrangement links TRBV6-5 to TRBJ2-3; D uncertain. Germline-derived CDR1 and CDR2 are MNHEY and SVGAGI. The CDR3 is 13 amino acids. Trimming removed 0 bases from V and 4 bases from J, with 5 bases in between. CDR3 region: CASSYSYADTQYF. The DNA for the CDR3 is TGTGCCAGCAGTTACTCGTACGCAGATACGCAGTATTTT.

This clonotype showed up many times. This chain links TRBV6-6 with TRBJ1-2; D is ambiguous. In germline, CDR1 is MNHNY, CDR2 SVGAGI (reference sequence). The CDR3 length is 12 residues. Trimming pared 3 bases from V and 2 bases from J, leaving 4 bases between. CDR3 sequence reads: CASSYQNYGYTF. DNA for the CDR3: TGTGCCAGCAGTTATCAGAACTATGGCTACACCTTC.

The chain is built from TRBV4-2 and TRBJ2-7, with D uncertain. Per germline, CDR1 LGHNA and CDR2 YNFKEQ. V was clipped by 0 bases and J by 7 bases, with 10 bases between them. The CDR3 is 13 amino acids. The CDR3 nucleotides read TGTGCCAGCAGCCAAGAAGGCCAGCTGGAGCAGTACTTC. It is translated as CASSQEGQLEQYF.

The V and J genes are TRBV25-1 and TRBJ1-6, with a tentative D call TRBD1 (5 bases). The V end lost 2 bases, the J end lost 8 bases, and 7 bases lay between the germline ends. The CDR3 sequence is 13 residues long. The germline gives CDR1 MGHDK, CDR2 SYGVNS. The CDR3 here is CASSELGDSPLHF. CDR3 bases: TGTGCCAGCAGTGAACTGGGGGATTCACCCCTCCACTTT.

This clonotype has at least ten counts. The chain joins TRBV7-9 to TRBJ2-7; tentative D call: TRBD1 (6 bases). V was trimmed by 5 bases and J by 4 bases, leaving 9 bases between them. Germline assignment: CDR1 SEHNR and CDR2 FQNEAQ (reference sequence). The CDR3 sequence is 12 residues long. The CDR3 DNA follows: TGTGCCAGCAGCAGAGGACAGTACGAGCAGTACTTC. Its protein is CASSRGQYEQYF.

Worth noting for this clonotype: This sequence may be a read error, since a much larger clone differs from it by one base. The rearrangement uses TRBV28 and TRBJ1-5; TRBD1 agrees at 8 bases. Unmatched junction bases numbered 8, after V lost 7 bases and J lost 3 bases. The germline gives CDR1 MDHEN, CDR2 SYDVKM. CDR3 length: 15 amino acids. CDR3 DNA: TGTGCCAGCACTCCGGACAGGGAGGTCAATCAGCCCCAGCATTTT. Its translation is CASTPDREVNQPQHF.

In its sample, this clonotype was seen many times. The J gene is TRBJ2-1, the V gene TRBV5-1; unclear D gene. The germline V gene has CDR1 SGHRS and CDR2 YFSETQ. Between the trimmed V and J ends, which lost 7 bases and 4 bases, there was a span of 18 bases. The CDR3 covers 15 residues. The CDR3 here is CASGWFPDKYNEQFF. DNA for the CDR3: TGCGCCAGCGGTTGGTTCCCCGACAAGTACAATGAGCAGTTCTTC.

At least ten counts were recorded for this clonotype. The rearrangement links TRBV2 to TRBJ2-7; D ambiguous. The germline V gene has CDR1 SNHLY and CDR2 FYNNEI. The CDR3 contains 13 residues. Trimming cost V 5 bases and J 2 bases, with 10 bases left between them. CDR3 residues: CASSNLWAYEQYF. The CDR3 region has the DNA TGTGCCAGCAGTAACCTTTGGGCCTACGAGCAGTACTTC.

This clonotype was picked up a small number of times. The CDR3 DNA reads TGCAGTCCAGTGGGGGGCTTGAGAATAGACACTGAAGCTTTCTTT. It encodes CSPVGGLRIDTEAFF. The chain carries TRBV20-1 and TRBJ1-1; tentatively, D is TRBD1 (6 bases). From germline, CDR1 is DFQATT and CDR2 SNEGSKA (reference sequence). Between the trimmed V and J ends, which lost 8 bases and 3 bases, there was a span of 22 bases. The CDR3 is made up of 15 amino acids.

This clonotype has a count of ten or more. The J gene is TRBJ2-7, the V gene TRBV20-1; D gene ambiguous. This CDR3 is built from 15 residues. Germline assignment: CDR1 DFQATT and CDR2 SNEGSKA (reference sequence). The germline V and J ends were trimmed by 2 bases and 3 bases, with 17 bases remaining between them. The CDR3 is CSARTPRPELYEQYF. CDR3 DNA: TGCAGTGCTAGAACCCCCCGGCCAGAACTCTACGAGCAGTACTTC.

This clonotype came up many times. The chain recombines TRBV5-1 with TRBJ1-4; D is ambiguous. Germline V gene sequence: CDR1 SGHRS, CDR2 YFSETQ. The V end was cut by 3 bases, the J end by 5 bases, with 8 bases between. This CDR3 spans 13 amino acids. Written as DNA, the CDR3 is TGCGCCAGCAGCTACGGGAGCAATGAAAAACTGTTTTTT. Amino acid sequence: CASSYGSNEKLFF.

This clonotype has a handful of counts. This chain uses TRBV30 with TRBJ2-3; no firm D call. The germline CDR1 and CDR2 sequences are GTSNPN and SVGIG (reference sequence). CDR3 length: 12 residues. V shed 3 bases and J shed 1 base, with 5 bases lying between them. The CDR3 DNA follows: TGTGCCTGGAGCCTGGGCACAGATACGCAGTATTTT. The encoded protein is CAWSLGTDTQYF.

This clonotype was found many times. The chain couples TRBV4-1 to TRBJ1-3, with 8 nucleotides matching TRBD1. CDR3 length: 15 residues. Germline-derived CDR1 and CDR2 are MGHRA and YSYEKL. The ends lost 4 bases at V and 3 bases at J; junction bases unmatched: 5. The CDR3 spells CASSPRQGIGNTIYF. The CDR3 DNA sequence: TGCGCCAGCAGCCCCCGACAGGGGATTGGAAACACCATATATTTT.